This is a list of T cell receptor beta chains from one sample in a study of cytomegalovirus exposure and HLA in healthy donors. Here immunoSEQ multiplex PCR was the method, and the copy in TCRdb shows in-frame clones only, minus some. The sample consists of tens of thousands of clones, roughly 67% of them appearing once. The sequencing input was PBMCs. The receptor source for this set is a woman between 50 and 59 years old in good health and CMV-seropositive. CDR3s leave out the opening cysteine and the closing phenylalanine or tryptophan. D genes are given only for firm matches. Expanded clones are given a class, and other clones once, few, many or no size at all.

>TRBV2|-|-
ASSGTGENQPQH
>TRBV15|TRBD2|many
ATSRGTSGTQY
>TRBV5-6|TRBD2|-
ASSLASGAANTGELF
>TRBV6-6|-|once
ASSSPGQHYGYT
>TRBV5-1|-|-
ASSSRVNTGELF
>TRBV7-3|-|few
ASSLNSRVTEAF
>TRBV23-1|-|few
ASSQAGCGVIAEAF
>TRBV30|-|-
AWSVGGTLF
>TRBV10-3|-|-
AISESEQGFMF
>TRBV13|-|-
ASSSQGGKNEQF
>TRBV28|TRBD1|-
ASSTLQGAAEKLF
>TRBV7-9|-|-
ASSFSGQNTEAF
>TRBV2|TRBD1|few
ASSLGQGWDRTQY
>TRBV7-3|TRBD2|-
ASSLSPASGGHTDTQY
>TRBV19|TRBD1|few
ASSIIVDDRGRILDGYT
>TRBV28|-|once
ASSWTAGANVLT
>TRBV20-1|-|-
SARDSGPQH
>TRBV7-9|TRBD2|-
ASSSAQSSGGSSGEQF
>TRBV7-8|-|-
ASSLAGGYT
>TRBV5-4|TRBD1|-
ASSLQGMNTEAF
>TRBV28|-|-
ASNRDRNQPQH
>TRBV9|TRBD2|-
ASSGLELAGNNEQF
>TRBV5-5|-|-
ASSFGVGVTEKLF
>TRBV5-6|TRBD1|once
ASSLLGQGATEAF
>TRBV28|-|-
ASSFMTGNTEAF
>TRBV29-1|TRBD1|-
SVARSGQVPFEQY
>TRBV25-1|TRBD1|-
ASSGQGGMSTEAF
>TRBV10-2|TRBD2|few
ASKGAGGRNEQF
>TRBV6-1|TRBD1|-
ASSPDRSSYEQY
>TRBV29-1|-|few
SVEVADIYEQY
>TRBV7-2|TRBD2|once
ASIGTSFYNEQF
>TRBV5-1|-|-
ASSFLGRGTNEKLF
>TRBV18|-|-
ASSPFTGGGETQY
>TRBV27|TRBD1|-
ASSLQGGWNQPQH
>TRBV29-1|-|once
SVETGLGSYEQY
>TRBV10-1|TRBD2|-
ASSAASGDLNNEQF
>TRBV9|-|few
ASSPDGGGGTEAF